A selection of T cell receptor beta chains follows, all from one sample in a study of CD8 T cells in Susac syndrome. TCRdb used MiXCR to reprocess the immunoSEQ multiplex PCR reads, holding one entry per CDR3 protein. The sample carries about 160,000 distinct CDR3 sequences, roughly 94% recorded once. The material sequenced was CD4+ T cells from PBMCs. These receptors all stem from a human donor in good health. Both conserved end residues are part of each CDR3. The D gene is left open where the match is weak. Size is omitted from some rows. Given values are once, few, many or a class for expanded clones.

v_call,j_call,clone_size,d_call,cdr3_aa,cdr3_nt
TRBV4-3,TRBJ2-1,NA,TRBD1,CASSQDRGQGPNEQFF,TGCGCCAGCAGCCAAGATAGGGGACAGGGGCCGAATGAGCAGTTCTTC
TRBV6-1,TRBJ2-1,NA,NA,CASRRDSMNEQFF,TGTGCCAGCAGAAGGGACTCAATGAATGAGCAGTTCTTC
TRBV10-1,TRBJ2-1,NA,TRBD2,CASSEGTTYNEQFF,TGCGCCAGCAGTGAGGGGACTACCTACAATGAGCAGTTCTTC
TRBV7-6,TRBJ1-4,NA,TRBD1,CASSLVGQGPGYEKLFF,TGTGCCAGCAGCCTCGTGGGACAGGGCCCGGGATATGAAAAACTGTTTTTT
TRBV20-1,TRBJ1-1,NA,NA,CSAGREGRVNTEAFF,TGCAGTGCTGGACGAGAGGGACGGGTGAACACTGAAGCTTTCTTT
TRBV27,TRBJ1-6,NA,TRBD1,CASSLYVPDRGLSSPLHF,TGTGCCAGCAGTTTATACGTACCGGACAGGGGATTAAGTTCACCCCTCCACTTT
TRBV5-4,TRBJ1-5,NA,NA,CASSLTKDSNSNQPQHF,TGTGCCAGCAGCTTGACCAAGGACAGTAATAGCAATCAGCCCCAGCATTTT
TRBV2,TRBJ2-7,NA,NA,CASSEFGQGYEQYF,TGTGCCAGCAGTGAATTTGGTCAGGGCTACGAGCAGTACTTC
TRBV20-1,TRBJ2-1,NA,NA,CSAVGRSSYNEQFF,TGCAGTGCGGTCGGGCGGAGCTCCTACAATGAGCAGTTCTTC
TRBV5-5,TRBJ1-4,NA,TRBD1,CASSSGDRDEKLFF,TGTGCCAGCAGCTCGGGGGACAGGGATGAAAAACTGTTTTTT
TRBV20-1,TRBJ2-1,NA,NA,CSARREEQFF,TGCAGTGCCAGGAGGGAGGAGCAGTTCTTC
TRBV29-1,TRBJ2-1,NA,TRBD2,CSVDPGLGDEQFF,TGCAGTGTAGACCCGGGACTAGGGGATGAGCAGTTCTTC
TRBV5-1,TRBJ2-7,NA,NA,CASSYTQGRGYEQYF,TGCGCCAGCAGCTACACACAGGGTAGGGGCTACGAGCAGTACTTC
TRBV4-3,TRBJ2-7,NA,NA,CASSQGLKYEQYF,TGCGCCAGCAGCCAAGGTTTGAAATACGAGCAGTACTTC
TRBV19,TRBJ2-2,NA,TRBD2,CASRGSGSPATGELFF,TGTGCCAGTAGAGGTAGCGGGAGTCCAGCCACCGGGGAGCTGTTTTTT
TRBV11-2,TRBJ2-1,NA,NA,CASSPTNEQFF,TGTGCCAGCAGTCCAACCAATGAGCAGTTCTTC
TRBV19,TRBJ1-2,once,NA,CASSEAERYYGYTF,TGTGCCAGTAGTGAGGCAGAACGGTACTATGGCTACACCTTC
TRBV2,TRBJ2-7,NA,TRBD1,CASSPSSGQAGDEQYF,TGTGCCAGCAGTCCCTCCTCCGGACAGGCGGGCGACGAGCAGTACTTC
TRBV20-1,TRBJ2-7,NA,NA,CSARINSVSYEQYF,TGCAGTGCTAGGATAAATAGCGTTTCCTACGAGCAGTACTTC
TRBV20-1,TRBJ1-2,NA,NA,CSARGHGSPGYTF,TGCAGTGCTAGAGGACATGGATCTCCTGGCTACACCTTC
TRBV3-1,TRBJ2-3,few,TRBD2,CASSLLAGGEDTQYF,TGTGCCAGCAGCCTACTAGCGGGAGGGGAAGATACGCAGTATTTT
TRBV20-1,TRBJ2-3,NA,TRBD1,CSARASQGAAGDTQYF,TGCAGTGCTAGGGCATCCCAGGGGGCCGCTGGAGATACGCAGTATTTT
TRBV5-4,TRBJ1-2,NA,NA,CASTLEIGTNGYTF,TGTGCCAGCACCCTTGAAATCGGGACAAATGGCTACACCTTC
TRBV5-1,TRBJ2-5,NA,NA,CASSSPRTVEPQYF,TGCGCCAGCAGCTCACCTCGGACGGTTGAGCCCCAGTACTTC
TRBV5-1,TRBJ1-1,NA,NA,CASSLFAGNTEAFF,TGCGCCAGCAGCTTGTTCGCAGGGAACACTGAAGCTTTCTTT
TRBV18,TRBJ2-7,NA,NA,CASSPSLEDEQYF,TGTGCCAGCTCACCATCATTAGAGGACGAGCAGTACTTC
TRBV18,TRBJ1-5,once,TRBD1,CASSPRTGGEVSNQPQHF,TGTGCCAGCTCACCAAGAACAGGGGGCGAGGTGAGCAATCAGCCCCAGCATTTT
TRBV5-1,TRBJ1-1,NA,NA,CASSLDSGIDTEAFF,TGCGCCAGCAGCTTGGACTCGGGGATCGACACTGAAGCTTTCTTT
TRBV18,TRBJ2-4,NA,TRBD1,CASSAGTGGIAKNIQYF,TGTGCCAGCTCCGCCGGGACAGGGGGCATAGCCAAAAACATTCAGTACTTC
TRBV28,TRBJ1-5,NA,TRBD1,CASSPGGSNQPQHF,TGTGCCAGCAGTCCAGGGGGTAGCAATCAGCCCCAGCATTTT
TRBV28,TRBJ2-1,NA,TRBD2,CASSPWGLAGVNEQFF,TGTGCCAGCAGCCCCTGGGGCCTAGCGGGAGTCAATGAGCAGTTCTTC
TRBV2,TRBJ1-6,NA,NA,CASGENSPLHF,TGTGCCAGCGGGGAGAATTCACCCCTCCACTTT
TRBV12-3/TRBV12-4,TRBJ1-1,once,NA,CASNPGVGYTEAFF,TGTGCCAGCAACCCAGGGGTGGGGTACACTGAAGCTTTCTTT
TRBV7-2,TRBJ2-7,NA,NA,CASSRGGRDPQYF,TGTGCCAGCAGCCGAGGTGGCCGGGATCCGCAGTACTTC